This T cell receptor beta chain was recorded in a study of PD-1 blockade in classical Hodgkin lymphoma. Sequencing used immunoSEQ multiplex PCR; TCRdb keeps in-frame clones, though not all of them. The sample yields approximately 84,000 clones, approximately 91% seen once. Relapse after autologous stem cell transplantation occurred in every patient, and brentuximab vedotin exposure varied. The CDR3 loop spans 13 amino acids. The V gene's germline CDR1 is SGHRS and CDR2 YFSETQ. Deletions cut 5 bases from V and 0 bases from J, with 8 bases between. The chain joins TRBV5-1 to TRBJ1-2; maybe TRBD1 (5 bases). The sequence came from a human donor with classical Hodgkin lymphoma. This material consisted of peripheral blood mononuclear cells (PBMCs), taken at baseline. The CDR3 coding sequence is TGCGCCAGCAGTCGGACACCTAACTATGGCTACACCTTC. Protein sequence: CASSRTPNYGYTF.